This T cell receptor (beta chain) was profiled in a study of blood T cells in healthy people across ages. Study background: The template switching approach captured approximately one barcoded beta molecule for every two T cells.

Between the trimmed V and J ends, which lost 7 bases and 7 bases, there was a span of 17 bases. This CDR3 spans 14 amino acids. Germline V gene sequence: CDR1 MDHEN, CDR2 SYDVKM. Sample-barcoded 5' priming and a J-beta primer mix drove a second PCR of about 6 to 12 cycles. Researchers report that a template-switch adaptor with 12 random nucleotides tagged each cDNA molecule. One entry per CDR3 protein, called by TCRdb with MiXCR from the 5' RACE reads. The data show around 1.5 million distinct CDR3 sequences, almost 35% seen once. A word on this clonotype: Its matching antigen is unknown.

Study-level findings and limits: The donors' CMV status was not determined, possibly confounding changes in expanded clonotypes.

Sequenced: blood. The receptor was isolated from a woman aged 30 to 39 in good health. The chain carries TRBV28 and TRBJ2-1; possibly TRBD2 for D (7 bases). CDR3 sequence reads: CASKEGGGVNEQFF. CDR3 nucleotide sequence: TGTGCCAGCAAAGAGGGAGGGGGGGTGAATGAGCAGTTCTTC.